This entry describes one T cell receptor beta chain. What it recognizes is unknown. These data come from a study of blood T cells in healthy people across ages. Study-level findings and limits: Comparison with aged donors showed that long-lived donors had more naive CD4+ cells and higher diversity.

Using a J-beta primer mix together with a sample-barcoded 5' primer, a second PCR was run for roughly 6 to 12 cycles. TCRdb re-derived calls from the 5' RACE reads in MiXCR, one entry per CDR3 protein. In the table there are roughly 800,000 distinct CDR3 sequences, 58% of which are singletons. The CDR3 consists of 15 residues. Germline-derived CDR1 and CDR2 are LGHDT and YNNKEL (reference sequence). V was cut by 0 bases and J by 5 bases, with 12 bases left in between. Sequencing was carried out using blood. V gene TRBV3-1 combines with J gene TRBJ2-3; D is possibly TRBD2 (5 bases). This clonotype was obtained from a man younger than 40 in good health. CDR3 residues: CASSQEEREGDTQYF. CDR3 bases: TGTGCCAGCAGCCAAGAAGAGAGAGAGGGAGATACGCAGTATTTT.